Reported below is one T cell receptor (beta chain). V dropped 4 bases and J dropped 5; count of bases not matched to a gene: 6. Germline CDR1 and CDR2: ENHRY and SYGVKD. The CDR3 covers 15 residues. As originally analysed: Nucleated cell number was recorded as an estimate derived from reference gene primer amplification. The repertoire was sequenced with immunoSEQ multiplex PCR; TCRdb's copy has only in-frame clones and lacks some. The DNA gave D and trimming, while V, J and clone size come from that table. The repertoire includes approximately 300,000 clones, about nine tenths of them detected once, and 1% sits in the top ten. This sample is part of a study of blood T cell repertoires in COVID-19. Across the whole study: T cells, B-cell-depleted T cells, or PBMCs supplied cDNA or gDNA.

The sequenced sample was peripheral blood. The receptor comes from a man aged 45-60 years with active or convalescent COVID-19. This chain links TRBV10-3 with TRBJ2-7, with 12 bases lining up with TRBD1. For the CDR3, the DNA is TGTGCCATCAGTGGGGGACAGGGGGCGCGAGACGAGCAGTACTTC. Translating gives CAISGGQGARDEQYF.